A single sample gave rise to the 3 T cell receptor beta chains below, sequenced in a study of identical twins. One entry per CDR3 protein results from TCRdb running MiXCR on the 5' RACE reads. The sample holds roughly 690,000 distinct CDR3 sequences; approximately 22% are singletons and the top ten take 4% to 5.5%. The data were also submitted as part of a second study, on T cells expressing NK-cell markers.

Sequenced: PBMCs. Source of these receptors: a woman aged 18 to 35 in good health.

This clonotype was seen ten or more times. The chain joins TRBV4-1 to TRBJ1-6, with 12 bases aligning to TRBD1. The CDR3 is 18 residues long. Germline V gene lookup returns CDR1 MGHRA and CDR2 YSYEKL. The trim removed 2 bases at V and 7 bases at J, leaving 9 bases unmatched. The CDR3: CASSQLPAGQGANSPLHF. DNA of the CDR3: TGCGCCAGCAGCCAACTACCCGCGGGACAGGGGGCGAATTCACCCCTCCACTTT.

The chain links TRBV7-9 to TRBJ2-7, with D perhaps matching TRBD1 or TRBD2 (6 bases each). V lost 6 bases and J 3 bases, leaving 15 bases between the germline ends. The CDR3 loop spans 14 amino acids. Germline lookup yields CDR1 SEHNR and CDR2 FQNEAQ (reference sequence). The CDR3 region has the DNA TGTGCCAGCAGTCCGGGGGCCTTCCTCTACGAGCAGTACTTC. It encodes CASSPGAFLYEQYF.

V and J are TRBV20-1 and TRBJ1-3; a weak D match, TRBD1 (6 bases). The V end lost 1 base, the J end lost 4 bases, and 14 bases lay between the germline ends. The CDR3 consists of 15 residues. Germline loops: CDR1 DFQATT, CDR2 SNEGSKA (reference sequence). The DNA of the CDR3 is TGCAGTGCTAGAGTTTGGGCAGGGGCGGGAAACACCATATATTTT. This encodes CSARVWAGAGNTIYF.